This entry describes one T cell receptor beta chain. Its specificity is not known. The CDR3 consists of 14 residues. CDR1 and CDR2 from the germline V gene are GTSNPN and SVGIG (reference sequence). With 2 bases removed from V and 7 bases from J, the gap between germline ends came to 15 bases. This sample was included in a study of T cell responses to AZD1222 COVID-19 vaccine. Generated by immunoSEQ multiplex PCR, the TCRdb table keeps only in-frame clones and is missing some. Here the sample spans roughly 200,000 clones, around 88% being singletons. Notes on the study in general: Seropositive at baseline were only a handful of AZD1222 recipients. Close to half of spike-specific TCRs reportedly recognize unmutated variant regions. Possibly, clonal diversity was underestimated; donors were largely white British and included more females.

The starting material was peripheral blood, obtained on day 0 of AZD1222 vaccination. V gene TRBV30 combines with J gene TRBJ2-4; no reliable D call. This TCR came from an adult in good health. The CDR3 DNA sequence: TGTGCCTGGAGTCCCCCTCTCGATGTGAACATTCAGTACTTC. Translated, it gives CAWSPPLDVNIQYF.